This T cell receptor (beta chain) was recovered during a study of OX40 agonist ivuxolimab in advanced cancers. V was trimmed by 3 bases and J by 5 bases, leaving 10 bases between them. Germline V CDR1 and CDR2: SGHAT, FQNNGV. The CDR3 spans 13 residues. TCRdb's table, derived via immunoSEQ multiplex PCR, lists solely in-frame clones and lacks some. The profile shows 65,000 to 90,000 clones, about 88% of them singletons. The sample consisted of CD4+ or CD8+ T cells sorted from blood, taken in a trial of the OX40 agonist ivuxolimab. This clonotype originated in an adult with an advanced solid tumor such as melanoma, head and neck, liver or kidney cancer. The gene calls are TRBV11-2 and TRBJ1-1; D is uncertain. CDR3 sequence reads: CASSFDPRTEAFF. DNA of the CDR3: TGTGCCAGCAGCTTCGATCCGCGAACTGAAGCTTTCTTT.